This T cell receptor (beta chain) was observed in a study of OX40 agonist ivuxolimab in advanced cancers. Across the study: Hepatocellular carcinoma, melanoma, renal cell or head and neck cancer occurred in dose-escalation patients. Roughly two fifths of patients had received prior checkpoint inhibitor therapy.

Study-level points and caveats: Both CD4+ and CD8+ T cell populations in blood had undergone clonal expansion by week 6 at 0.1 to 3.0 mg/kg. Expanded clones tended on average to be more numerous among CD8+ T cells than CD4+.

Generated by immunoSEQ multiplex PCR, the TCRdb table keeps only in-frame clones and is missing some. The data show fewer than 85,000 clones, roughly 86% seen once. The V segment lost 0 bases and the J segment 7 bases; nucleotides outside the gene matches: 7. The CDR3 has 15 amino acids. Germline-derived CDR1 and CDR2 are SGDLS and YYNGEE. For this clone: Its target is not known.

The chain employs TRBV9 and TRBJ2-7, with TRBD2 matching over 10 bases. Source: CD4+ or CD8+ T cells sorted from blood, taken in a trial of the OX40 agonist ivuxolimab. The clonotype originates from an adult with an advanced solid tumor such as melanoma, head and neck, liver or kidney cancer. CDR3: CASSVELAGVQEQYF. CDR3 sequence (DNA): TGTGCCAGCAGCGTAGAGCTAGCGGGAGTTCAAGAGCAGTACTTC.